This T cell receptor beta chain was recovered during a study of siplizumab effects on memory and regulatory T cells. Overall study: The study paired mixed lymphocyte reactions, running them with siplizumab at around 1 ug/mL or without drug. Study results and limitations: Unstimulated naive T cells seemed to show more diversity than memory cells did, and they also seemed to be among the major contributors to the alloresponse.

Cocultured for five to seven days at 37°C were the mixed lymphocyte reaction cells. The CDR3 consists of 16 residues. Trimming shortened V by 1 base and J by 0 bases, and 12 bases separated the two germline ends. The germline gives CDR1 MGHRA, CDR2 YSYEKL. The sample holds a few counts of this clone. The antigen is undetermined. Here immunoSEQ multiplex PCR was the method, and the copy in TCRdb shows in-frame clones only, minus some. The data hold 15,000 to 20,000 clones, with under 50% observed a single time. The sequence came from a human donor in good health; the cells came from an allogeneic mixed lymphocyte reaction. The chain couples TRBV4-1 to TRBJ1-2; no firm D call. Specimen: CFSE-low (dividing) CD4+ T cells sorted from an allogeneic mixed lymphocyte reaction. Written as DNA, the CDR3 is TGCGCCAGCAGCCAAGGCGGCAGGACTCCTAACTATGGCTACACCTTC. Translated, it gives CASSQGGRTPNYGYTF.